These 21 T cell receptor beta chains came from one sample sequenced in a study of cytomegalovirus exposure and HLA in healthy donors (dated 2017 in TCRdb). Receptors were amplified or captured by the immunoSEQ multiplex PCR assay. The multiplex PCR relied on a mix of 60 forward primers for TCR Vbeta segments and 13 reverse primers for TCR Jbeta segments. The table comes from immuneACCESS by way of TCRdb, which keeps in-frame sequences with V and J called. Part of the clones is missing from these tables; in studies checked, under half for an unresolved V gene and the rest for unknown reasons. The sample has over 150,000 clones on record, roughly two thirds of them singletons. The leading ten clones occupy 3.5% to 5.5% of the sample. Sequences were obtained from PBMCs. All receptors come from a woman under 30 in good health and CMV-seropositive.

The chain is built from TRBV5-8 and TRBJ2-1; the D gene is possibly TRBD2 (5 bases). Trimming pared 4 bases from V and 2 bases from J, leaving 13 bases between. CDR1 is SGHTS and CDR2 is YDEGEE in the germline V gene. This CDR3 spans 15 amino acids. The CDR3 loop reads CASSRRGQPYNEQFF. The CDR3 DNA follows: TGTGCCAGCAGCCGCCGAGGGCAGCCCTACAATGAGCAGTTCTTC.

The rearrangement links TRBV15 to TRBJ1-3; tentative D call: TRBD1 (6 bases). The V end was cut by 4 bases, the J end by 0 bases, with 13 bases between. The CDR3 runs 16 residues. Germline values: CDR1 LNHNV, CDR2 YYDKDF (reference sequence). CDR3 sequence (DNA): TGTGCCACCAGCAAGTCGGGGGGCCTCTCTGGAAACACCATATATTTT. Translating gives CATSKSGGLSGNTIYF.

The CDR3, as DNA: TGTGCCAGCAGCGTAGGGGGGACACCTAACTATGGCTACACCTTC. Amino acid sequence: CASSVGGTPNYGYTF. The chain is built from TRBV9 and TRBJ1-2, with TRBD1 as a possible D gene (6 bases). V shed 0 bases and J shed 0 bases, with 9 bases lying between them. Per germline, CDR1 SGDLS and CDR2 YYNGEE. The CDR3 is 15 residues long.

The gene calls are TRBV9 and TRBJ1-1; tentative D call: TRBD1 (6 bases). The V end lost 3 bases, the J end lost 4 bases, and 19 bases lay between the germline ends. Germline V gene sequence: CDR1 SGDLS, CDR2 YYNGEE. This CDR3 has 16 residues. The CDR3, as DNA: TGTGCCAGCAGCGAACATGTCGGCGGGGGGCTCACTGAAGCTTTCTTT. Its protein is CASSEHVGGGLTEAFF.

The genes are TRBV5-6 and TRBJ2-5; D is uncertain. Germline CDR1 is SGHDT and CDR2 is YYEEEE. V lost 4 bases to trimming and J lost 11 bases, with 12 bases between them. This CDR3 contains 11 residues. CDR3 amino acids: CASSHVEEQYF. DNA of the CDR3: TGTGCCAGCAGCCACGTAGAAGAACAGTACTTC. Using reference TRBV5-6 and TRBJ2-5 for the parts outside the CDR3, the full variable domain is DAGVTQSPTHLIKTRGQQVTLRCSPKSGHDTVSWYQQALGQGPQFIFQYYEEEERQRGNFPDRFSGHQFPNYSSELNVNALLLGDSALYLCASSHVEEQYFGPGTRLLVL.

For the CDR3, the DNA is TGTGCCAGCAGCGGACAGGGCACTGAAGCTTTCTTT. It encodes CASSGQGTEAFF. This rearrangement joins TRBV7-9 to TRBJ1-1; TRBD1 aligns across 8 bases. The CDR3 sequence is 12 residues long. Losses at the gene ends were 5 bases for V and 4 bases for J; bases not matched to a gene: 0. CDR1 is SEHNR and CDR2 is FQNEAQ in the germline V gene (reference sequence).

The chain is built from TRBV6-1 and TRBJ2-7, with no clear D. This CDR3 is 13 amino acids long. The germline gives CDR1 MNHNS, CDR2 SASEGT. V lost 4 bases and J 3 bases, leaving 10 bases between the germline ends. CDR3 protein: CASSVFAGYEQYF. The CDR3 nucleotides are TGTGCCAGCAGTGTATTCGCAGGCTACGAGCAGTACTTC.

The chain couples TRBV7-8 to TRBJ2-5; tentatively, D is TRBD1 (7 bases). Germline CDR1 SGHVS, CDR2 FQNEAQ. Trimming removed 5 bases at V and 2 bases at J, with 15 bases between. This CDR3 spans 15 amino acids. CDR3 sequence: CASSTSTGTQETQYF. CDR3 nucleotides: TGTGCCAGCAGCACCTCGACAGGGACTCAAGAGACCCAGTACTTC.

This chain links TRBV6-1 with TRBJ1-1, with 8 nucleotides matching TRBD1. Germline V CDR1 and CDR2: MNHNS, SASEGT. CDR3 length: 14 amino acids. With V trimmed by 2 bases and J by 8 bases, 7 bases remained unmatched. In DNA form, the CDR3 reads TGTGCCAGCAGTGAATCTGGCAGGGGGCAAGAAGCTTTCTTT. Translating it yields CASSESGRGQEAFF.

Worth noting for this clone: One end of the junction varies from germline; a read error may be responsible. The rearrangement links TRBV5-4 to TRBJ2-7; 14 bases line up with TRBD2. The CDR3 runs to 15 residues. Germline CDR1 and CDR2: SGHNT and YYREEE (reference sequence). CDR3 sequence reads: CAGSIRTSGRYEQYF. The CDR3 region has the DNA TGTGCCGGCAGCATAAGGACTAGCGGGAGGTACGAGCAGTACTTC.

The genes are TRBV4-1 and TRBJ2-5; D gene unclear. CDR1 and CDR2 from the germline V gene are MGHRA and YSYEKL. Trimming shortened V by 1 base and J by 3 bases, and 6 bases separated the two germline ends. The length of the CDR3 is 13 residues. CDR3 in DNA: TGCGCCAGCAGCCAAGTGCAGGAAGAGACCCAGTACTTC. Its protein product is CASSQVQEETQYF.

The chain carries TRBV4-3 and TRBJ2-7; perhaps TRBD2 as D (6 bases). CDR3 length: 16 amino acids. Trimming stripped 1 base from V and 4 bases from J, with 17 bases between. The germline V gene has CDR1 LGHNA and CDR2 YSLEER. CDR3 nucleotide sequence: TGCGCCAGCAGCCAAGTTTGGTCGCAGGAGGGGTACGAGCAGTACTTC. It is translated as CASSQVWSQEGYEQYF.

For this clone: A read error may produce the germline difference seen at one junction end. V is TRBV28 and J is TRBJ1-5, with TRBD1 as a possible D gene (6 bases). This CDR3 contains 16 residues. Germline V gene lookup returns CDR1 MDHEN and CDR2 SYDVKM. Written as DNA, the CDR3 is TGTGCCAGCACTTTACAGGGCAGCTTTAGCAATCAGCCCCAGCATTTT. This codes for CASTLQGSFSNQPQHF.

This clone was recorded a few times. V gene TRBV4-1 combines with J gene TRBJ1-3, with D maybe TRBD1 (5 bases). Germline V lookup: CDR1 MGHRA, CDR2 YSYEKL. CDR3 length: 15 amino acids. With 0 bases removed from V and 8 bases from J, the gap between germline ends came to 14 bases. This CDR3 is CASSQDVGGAYTIYF. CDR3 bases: TGCGCCAGCAGCCAAGATGTGGGAGGGGCTTACACCATATATTTT.

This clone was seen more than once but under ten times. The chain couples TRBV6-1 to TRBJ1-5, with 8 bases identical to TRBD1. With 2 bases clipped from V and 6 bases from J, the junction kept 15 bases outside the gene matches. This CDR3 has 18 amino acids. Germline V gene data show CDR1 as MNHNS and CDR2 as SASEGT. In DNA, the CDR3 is TGTGCCAGCAGTGAATCCTGGGCAGGGGGCCTTTCGATTCAGCCCCAGCATTTT. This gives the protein CASSESWAGGLSIQPQHF.

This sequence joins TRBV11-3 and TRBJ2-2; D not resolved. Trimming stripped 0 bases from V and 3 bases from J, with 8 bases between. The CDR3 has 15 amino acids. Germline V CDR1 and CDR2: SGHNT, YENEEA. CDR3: CASSLDHRDTGELFF. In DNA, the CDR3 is TGTGCCAGCAGCTTAGACCATCGGGACACCGGGGAGCTGTTTTTT.

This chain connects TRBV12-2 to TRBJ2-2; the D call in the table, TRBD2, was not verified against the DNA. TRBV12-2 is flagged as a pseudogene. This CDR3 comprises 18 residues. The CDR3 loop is CASRLARTSGERTGELFF. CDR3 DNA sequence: TGTGCAAGTCGCTTAGCACGGACTAGCGGGGAAAGAACCGGGGAGCTGTTTTTT.

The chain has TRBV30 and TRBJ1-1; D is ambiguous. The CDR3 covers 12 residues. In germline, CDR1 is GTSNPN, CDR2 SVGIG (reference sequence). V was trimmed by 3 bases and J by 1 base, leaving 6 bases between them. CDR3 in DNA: TGTGCCTGGAGACATCAGAACACTGAAGCTTTCTTT. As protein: CAWRHQNTEAFF.

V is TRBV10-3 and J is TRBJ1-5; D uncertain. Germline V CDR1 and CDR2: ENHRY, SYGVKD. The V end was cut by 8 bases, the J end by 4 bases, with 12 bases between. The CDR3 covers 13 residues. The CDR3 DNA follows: TGTGCCATCTCAATCGGAGGGAATCAGCCCCAGCATTTT. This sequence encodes CAISIGGNQPQHF.

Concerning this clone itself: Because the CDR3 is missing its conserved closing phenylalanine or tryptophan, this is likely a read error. CDR3 coding DNA: TGTGCCAGCAGCCAAGAGGTGTATAGCAATCAGCCCCAGCATGTT. Protein sequence: CASSQEVYSNQPQHV. This chain uses TRBV14 with TRBJ1-5; no clear D. CDR1 is SGHDN and CDR2 is FVKESK in the germline V gene. Between the trimmed V and J ends, which lost 0 bases and 0 bases, there was a span of 6 bases. The CDR3 extends over 15 amino acids.

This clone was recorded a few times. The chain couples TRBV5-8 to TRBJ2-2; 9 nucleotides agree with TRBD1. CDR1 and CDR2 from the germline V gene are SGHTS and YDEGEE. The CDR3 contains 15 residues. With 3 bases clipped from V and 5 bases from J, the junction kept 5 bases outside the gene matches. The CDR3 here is CASSSGQGRTGELFF. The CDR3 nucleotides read TGTGCCAGCAGCTCGGGACAGGGTCGGACCGGGGAGCTGTTTTTT.